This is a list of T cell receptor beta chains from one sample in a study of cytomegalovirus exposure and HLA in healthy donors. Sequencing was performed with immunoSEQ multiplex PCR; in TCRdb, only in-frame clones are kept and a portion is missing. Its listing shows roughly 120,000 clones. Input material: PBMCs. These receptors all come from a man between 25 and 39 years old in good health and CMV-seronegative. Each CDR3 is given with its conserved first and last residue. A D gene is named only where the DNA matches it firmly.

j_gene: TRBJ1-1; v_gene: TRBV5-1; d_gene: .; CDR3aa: CASSLGAGVEAFF; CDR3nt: TGCGCCAGCAGCTTGGGCGCAGGGGTTGAAGCTTTCTTT
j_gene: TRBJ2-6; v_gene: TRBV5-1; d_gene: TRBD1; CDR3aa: CASSRTGNTASGANVLTF; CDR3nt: TGCGCCAGCAGCCGGACAGGGAATACAGCTTCTGGGGCCAACGTCCTGACTTTC
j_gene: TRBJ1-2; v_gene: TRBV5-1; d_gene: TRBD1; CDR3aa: CASSSGTGPDGYTF; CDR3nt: TGCGCCAGCAGCTCCGGGACAGGGCCGGATGGCTACACCTTC
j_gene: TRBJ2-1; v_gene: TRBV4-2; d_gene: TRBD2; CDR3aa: CASSQGGAGGQEQFF; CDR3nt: TGTGCCAGCAGCCAAGGTGGAGCGGGGGGGCAGGAGCAGTTCTTC
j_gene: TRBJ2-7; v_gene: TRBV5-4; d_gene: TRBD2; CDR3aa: CASSPSGGASYEQYF; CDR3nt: TGTGCCAGCAGCCCTAGCGGGGGAGCCTCCTACGAGCAGTACTTC
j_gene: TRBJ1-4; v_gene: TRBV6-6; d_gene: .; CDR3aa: CASTLDGGDEKLFF; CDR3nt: TGTGCCAGCACCCTGGACGGAGGGGATGAAAAACTGTTTTTT
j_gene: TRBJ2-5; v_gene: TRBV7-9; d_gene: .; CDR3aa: CASSSEETQYF; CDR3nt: TGTGCCAGCAGCTCCGAAGAGACCCAGTACTTC
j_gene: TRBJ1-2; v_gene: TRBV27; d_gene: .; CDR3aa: CASSTNRDGFEGYGYTF; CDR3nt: TGTGCCAGCAGCACTAACAGGGACGGATTTGAGGGCTATGGCTACACCTTC
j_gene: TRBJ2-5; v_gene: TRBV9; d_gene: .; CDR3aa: CASSGGGRGETQYF; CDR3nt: TGTGCCAGCAGCGGAGGAGGGCGGGGAGAGACCCAGTACTTC
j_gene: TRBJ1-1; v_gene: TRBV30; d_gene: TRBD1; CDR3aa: CAWGTGTNTEAFF; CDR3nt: TGTGCCTGGGGGACAGGGACGAACACTGAAGCTTTCTTT
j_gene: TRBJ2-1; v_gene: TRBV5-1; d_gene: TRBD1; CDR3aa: CASSLGSRTGVHNEQFF; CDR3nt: TGCGCCAGCAGCTTGGGGTCCCGGACAGGGGTCCACAATGAGCAGTTCTTC
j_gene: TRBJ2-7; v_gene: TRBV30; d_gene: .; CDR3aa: CAWTGGTQSSYEQYF; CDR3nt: TGTGCCTGGACCGGGGGAACCCAGAGCTCCTACGAGCAGTACTTC
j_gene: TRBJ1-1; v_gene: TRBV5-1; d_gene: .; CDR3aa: CASGQLNTEAFF; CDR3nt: TGCGCCAGCGGACAGTTGAACACTGAAGCTTTCTTT
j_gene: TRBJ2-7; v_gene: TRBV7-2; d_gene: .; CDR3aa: CASRRDSHEQYF; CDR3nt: TGTGCCAGCAGACGAGACAGTCACGAGCAGTACTTC
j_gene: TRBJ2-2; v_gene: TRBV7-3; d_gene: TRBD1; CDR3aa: CASSLMGGQGARTGELFF; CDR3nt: TGTGCCAGCAGCTTAATGGGCGGACAGGGGGCGCGGACCGGGGAGCTGTTTTTT
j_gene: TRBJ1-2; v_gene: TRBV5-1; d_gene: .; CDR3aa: CASSLSRQDYGYTF; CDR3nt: TGCGCCAGCAGCTTGTCCCGACAGGACTATGGCTACACCTTC